The T cell receptor (beta chain) described here comes from a study of cytomegalovirus exposure and HLA in healthy donors (dated by TCRdb to the late 2010s). General notes on the study: According to an earlier analysis of several hundred of the donors, about 190 million T cells yielded roughly 110 million unique TCR beta sequences and around 300 Gb of sequence data. An early release that covered fewer than 750 HLA-typed donors contained approximately 300 gigabases of sequencing data and 70 million to 100 million unique TCR sequences. Among the approximately 430 genotyped donors, approximately 76% belonged to the genetic ancestry cluster associated with self-reported Caucasian donors. The study aimed to test whether cataloging public T cell receptors could reveal signatures of past pathogen exposure. The study profiled the T cell repertoires of 550 to 700 subjects by immunosequencing and related them to cytomegalovirus serostatus. Besides the first cohort of approximately 670 subjects, a separate validation cohort made up of roughly 120 different subjects was used. To predict cytomegalovirus infection status, the study combined high-throughput TCR immunosequencing, statistical association of individual TCRs with disease status, and machine learning. A later analysis re-examined previously published TCR beta repertoires from roughly 650 donors and added high-resolution HLA genotyping to investigate patterns of TCR occurrence. Rather than using new phenotypic data, the later analysis identified candidate immune exposures from TCR beta sequences and from how often those sequences occurred across donors. An earlier analysis of 500 to 650 of the donors applied high-throughput TCR beta sequencing to assess whether each TCR beta V gene segment acted as functional or pseudogenic. Alongside the repertoire data, information on donor age, sex, ethnicity and CMV serostatus was compiled. A later genetic analysis took genome-wide SNP genotypes for about three fifths of the 666 donors and used that subset as a discovery cohort. Every discovery cohort repertoire had been produced on one sequencing platform. HLA typing covered class I and class II loci at four-digit resolution. Typing coverage varied by locus: about 620-640 donors for A, B, C, DRB1 and DQB1; approximately 560 for DQA1; about 600 for DPA1; approximately 450 for DPB1. Five DR-DQ haplotypes were treated as single units for association and clustering because of strong linkage in the cohort. Across 300 to 400 genotyped donors of the cohort, an average of approximately 220,000 unique TCR beta nucleotide sequences per donor were sequenced, and 15% to 20% of those sequences were non-productive. What the authors observed across the whole study: In a later analysis, HLA-associated TCR beta chains were found to be more clonally expanded and to have lower generation probabilities than equally common non-associated chains. In a later analysis, several top co-occurrence clusters were reported to appear linked to parvovirus B19, influenza, CMV and Epstein-Barr virus. In a later analysis, most CMV-associated TCR beta chains were found to appear HLA-restricted, with HLA associations seemingly driven largely by CMV exposure. In both the original and validation cohorts, the classifier was reported to diagnose cytomegalovirus status with high specificity and sensitivity. The only immune exposure information available for the cohort was CMV serostatus. A total of 150 to 200 TCR beta chains were listed by the study as associated with cytomegalovirus. While some public TCRs were present in many individuals, most TCR sequences turned up only very rarely across donors. Compared with the roughly 720-donor mean, donors in an Asian-associated ancestry cluster had fewer N-insertions in productive TCRs, according to a later genetic analysis. In a later analysis, the rate of TCR association differed among HLA loci, with DRB1 alleles having the most associated TCRs and HLA-C alleles having the fewest. A group of highly shared sequence variants was considered likely to be a technical artifact of the sequencing pipeline. Only TCR beta chains were sequenced in this cohort, and the absence of alpha or paired-chain data limited detectable features. Around 16 rarely observed V segments, including chromosome 9 orphons, were excluded from the earlier analysis of approximately 600 of the donors because counts were too low. Broadly in line with IMGT annotations, most TCR beta V segments showed up in productive rearrangements about 87% or about 30% of the time in an earlier analysis of 450 to 600 of the donors. Presence/absence analyses assumed roughly uniform sequencing depth across donors, an assumption that may not hold. HLA typing was unavailable for some donors at each locus, so association tests used only the typed subset. A further reported finding was that TCR beta sequences accurately predicted the HLA-A and HLA-B alleles for most subjects in the first cohort. When HLA alleles, especially DR and DQ, strongly co-occurred, TCR associations were difficult to assign to individual alleles. Correlated functional status among segregating V segments might reflect linkage disequilibrium, but an unknown experimental factor could not be ruled out. The authors suggested that the approach could potentially be generalized to other disease states and immunological phenotypes. An association between a missense DCLRE1C variant and V-gene and J-gene trimming of TCR beta chains was found in a later genetic analysis and replicated in an independent cohort. Because the 87-base-pair reads could not distinguish some IMGT-functional V segments, including TRBV6-2 and TRBV6-3, those segments were excluded. Three of the identified cytomegalovirus-associated TCR beta chains were confirmed in vitro to be specific for cytomegalovirus antigens. In a later analysis, about 17,000 TCR beta sequences were associated with specific HLA alleles at a false discovery rate of 0.05.

The library was generated by the immunoSEQ multiplex PCR assay. For the multiplex PCR, a mixture combining 60 forward primers for TCR Vbeta segments and 13 reverse primers for TCR Jbeta segments was used. A multiplex PCR assay on genomic DNA amplified the CDR3 region of rearranged TCR beta genes. On the Illumina HiSeq System, the amplified TCR beta libraries were sequenced as 87-base-pair reads. The study's processing was this. A later analysis counted approximately 74 million unique TCR beta chains across the 670 or so repertoires, and around 12 million of these chains were shared by at least two donors. Raw reads were error-corrected and collapsed into unique sequences by a nearest-neighbor algorithm in which closely related sequences were merged to remove PCR and sequencing errors. CDR3 sequences were aligned to IMGT reference sequences to assign V, D and J gene segments. Each retained sequence needed at least a six-nucleotide match to both a V gene segment and a J gene segment. A rearrangement counted as productive if the CDR3 had no stop codons and remained in frame with V and J, and every other rearrangement counted as non-productive. Following IMGT convention, CDR3 was defined as the stretch from the second conserved V-encoded cysteine up to the conserved J-encoded phenylalanine. In an earlier analysis of around 540 of the donors, sequences lacking an unambiguous match to a single V gene segment were excluded. In an earlier analysis of approximately 500 of the donors, a V segment was called functional when productive rearrangements were above 56.7%, and segregating when the standard deviation between donors exceeded 5%. A statistical classification framework was developed to diagnose cytomegalovirus status using the catalog of TCR beta chain sequences. V and J gene assignment, in a later analysis, came from comparing TCR nucleotide sequences with IMGT/GENE-DB human TR gene sequences. The TCRdist pipeline was used in a later analysis to assign CDR3 sequences and most-parsimonious VDJ recombination scenarios. In a later analysis, each TCR beta chain was defined by its CDR3 amino acid sequence together with its V-gene family, and reads without a unique V-gene family were excluded. A later analysis removed several hundred highly shared, low-generation-probability nucleotide sequences to deal with suspected cross-contamination and a sequencing artifact. For each public chain, a later analysis derived a clonal expansion index from normalized ranks of inferred template counts within each repertoire. In a later analysis, generation probabilities were computed using a VDJ recombination model fitted to out-of-frame rearrangements, and the results were checked against IGoR. Hypergeometric tests were used in a later analysis to score TCR-TCR, TCR-HLA and TCR-CMV co-occurrence, with a repertoire-size bias correction applied to the TCR pairs. In a later analysis, false discovery rates were estimated by permuting HLA or CMV assignments 20 times. In a later analysis, co-occurring TCRs were grouped using DBSCAN, with TCRdist sequence similarity added in when clustering inside HLA-allele-positive subsets. Repertoires with fewer than 30,000 or more than 120,000 public chains were left out of co-occurrence clustering, as were several repertoires with anomalous nucleotide sharing. The clones in this table, taken by TCRdb from immuneACCESS, are in-frame only. Not every clone is retained; where verified, under half of the shortfall comes from an unresolved V gene, and the cause of the rest is unknown. That table supplies the V and J calls and clone size; D and trimming were determined from the DNA. The sample includes 100,000 to 150,000 clones, with 70% to 85% observed a single time. Approximately 4.2% of the sample is in the top ten clones.

In total, fewer than 750 healthy bone marrow donors made up the cohort. All cohort members were sampled while nominally healthy, although unrecorded immune exposures were likely present. The donor tested CMV seropositive and was one of the 289 seropositive cohort members. Each donor provided a peripheral blood sample, and peripheral blood mononuclear cells were used for TCR beta sequencing. The Qiagen DNeasy Blood Extraction Kit was used to extract genomic DNA from the blood cell samples. There are a few counts of this clone. Its antigen target is currently unknown. No base qualities exist here, and no much larger clone lies one base off it. At the junction V is shortened by 3 bases and J by 2 bases, with 12 bases in between. CDR1 is given as SGHVS and CDR2 as FQNEAQ, both from the germline V gene. Counted from cysteine to phenylalanine, this CDR3 has 15 amino acids. The CDR3 DNA has 45 bases and is translated from base 1.

Specimen: PBMCs. The clonotype comes from a male donor in good health and CMV-seropositive. Recombination linked TRBV7-8 to TRBJ2-3, with TRBD1 as a weak D call on 5 bases. The DNA is TGTGCCAGCAGCTTTCTATCAGGGTACACAGATACGCAGTATTTT. Translation gives CASSFLSGYTDTQYF.